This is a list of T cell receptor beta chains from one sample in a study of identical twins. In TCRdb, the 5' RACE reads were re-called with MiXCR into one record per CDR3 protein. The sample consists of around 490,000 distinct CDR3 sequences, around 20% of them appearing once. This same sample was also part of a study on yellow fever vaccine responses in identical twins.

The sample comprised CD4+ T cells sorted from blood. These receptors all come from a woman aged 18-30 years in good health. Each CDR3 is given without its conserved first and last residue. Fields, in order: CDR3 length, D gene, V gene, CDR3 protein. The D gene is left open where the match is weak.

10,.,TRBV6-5,ASSPDSFEQF
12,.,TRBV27,ASRVSANTDTQY
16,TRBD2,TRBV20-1,SARGGLAGGSGANVLT
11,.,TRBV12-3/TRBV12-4,ASSKDYNSPLH
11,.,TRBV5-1,ASSNGLPNEQF
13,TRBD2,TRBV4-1,ASALAGGTYNEQF
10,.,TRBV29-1,SVEAGNTEAF
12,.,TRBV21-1,ASSSKQGAQPQH
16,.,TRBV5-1,ASSLYQSDGSGANVLT
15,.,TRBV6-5,ASSYGPQGSYTGELF
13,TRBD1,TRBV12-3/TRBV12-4,ASSPNRGLSYGYT
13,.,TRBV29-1,SVVESGYSNQPQH
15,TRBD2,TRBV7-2,ASSLLLAGLETDTQY
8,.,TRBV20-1,SAAYDEQF
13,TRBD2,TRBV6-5,ASSSTPGGTGELF
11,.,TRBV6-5,ASSYIRTDTQY
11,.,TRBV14,ASILGRPTEAF
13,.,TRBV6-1,ASRGRDQTYNEQF
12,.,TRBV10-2,ASRDVTLDTEAF
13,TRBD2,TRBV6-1,ASTESGTSGSEQY
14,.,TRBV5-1,ASSLFGGAGANVLT
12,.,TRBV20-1,SATREASSKGYT
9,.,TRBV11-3,ASSSKREQF
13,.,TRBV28,ASSFRGSAQETQY
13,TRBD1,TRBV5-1,ASSLGQGAHREQY
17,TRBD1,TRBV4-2,ASSQVDLYADRGNEKLF
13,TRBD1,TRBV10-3,AISEQQGVVYGYT
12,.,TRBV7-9,ASSLMSNQETQY
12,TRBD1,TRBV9,ASRGDRLTSPLH
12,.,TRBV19,ASSVMTGTYEQY
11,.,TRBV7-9,ASSLPLPEKLF
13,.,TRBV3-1,ASSQEWGSGYEQY
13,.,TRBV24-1,ATSQPGSNTGELF
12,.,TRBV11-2,ASSTGILSYEQY
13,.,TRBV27,ASRTRMVGGETQY
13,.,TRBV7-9,ASSFQRTTYNEQF
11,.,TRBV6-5,ASSYSITDTQY
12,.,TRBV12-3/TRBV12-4,ASSSLAATDTQY
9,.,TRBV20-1,SAGGFNEQF
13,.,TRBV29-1,SVEDQQFSGNTIY
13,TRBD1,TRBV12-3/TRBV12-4,ASSSPDRALYEQY
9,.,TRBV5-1,ASSMLDEQF
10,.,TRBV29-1,SVGLGPGEAF
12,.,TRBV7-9,ASSLGPRENTIY
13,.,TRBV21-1,ASSKEGSSYYEQY
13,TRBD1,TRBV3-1,ASSYPGQGIYEQY
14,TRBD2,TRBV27,ASSFGGSGRRETQY
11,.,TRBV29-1,SVVGSGATEAF
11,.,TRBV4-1,ASSRRLNTEAF
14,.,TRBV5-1,ASSPSILRNTGELF
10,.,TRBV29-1,SVAQGVWEQY
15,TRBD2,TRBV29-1,SVEEGTSGGIYNEQF
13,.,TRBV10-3,AISTKGGSIYGYT
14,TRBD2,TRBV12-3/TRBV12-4,ASSLRPGTREETQY
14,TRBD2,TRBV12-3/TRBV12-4,ASSSRTSGRSDTQY
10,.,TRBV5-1,ASSLSLETQY
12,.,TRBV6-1,ASSEFSTVREQY
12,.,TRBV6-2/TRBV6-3,ASSPDRKNQPQH
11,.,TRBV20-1,SATGPNPGELF